This passage covers 8 T cell receptor beta chains from one sample sequenced in a study of blood T cell repertoires in COVID-19. TCRdb keeps only in-frame clones here, not all; method: immunoSEQ multiplex PCR. The data contain about 96,000 clones, 80% of them singletons. The sequenced material came from peripheral blood. The receptors were gathered from a man between 50 and 59 years old who had recovered from COVID-19.

The chain links TRBV5-4 to TRBJ1-1; a possible D gene is TRBD1 (6 bases). Looked up from germline, CDR1 is SGHNT and CDR2 is YYREEE (reference sequence). V lost 3 bases, J lost 1 base, and 16 bases lay in between. CDR3 length equals 16 residues. CDR3 in DNA: TGTGCCAGCAGCTCTCGTTTGGGACATAGGAACACTGAAGCTTTCTTT. It yields the protein CASSSRLGHRNTEAFF.

V and J are TRBV27 and TRBJ1-1, with 8 bases that match TRBD1. Trimming removed 5 bases from V and 6 bases from J; junction bases left unmatched: 8. Germline CDR1 reads MNHEY; CDR2 reads SMNVEV (reference sequence). The CDR3 is 14 amino acids. In nucleotides, the CDR3 is TGTGCCAGCAGTCTTCGGACAGGGACGCCTGAAGCTTTCTTT. Translation: CASSLRTGTPEAFF.

The chain is built from TRBV28 and TRBJ1-1; D is unclear. Trimming pared 8 bases from V and 0 bases from J, leaving 7 bases between. CDR3 length: 12 amino acids. CDR1 and CDR2 from the germline V gene are MDHEN and SYDVKM. The CDR3 sequence: CASHSLNTEAFF. The CDR3 nucleotides read TGTGCCAGCCACTCGTTGAACACTGAAGCTTTCTTT.

The chain uses TRBV6-6 and TRBJ1-2, with 9 bases lining up with TRBD1. This CDR3 region has 13 residues. The germline V gene encodes CDR1 MNHNY and CDR2 SVGAGI (reference sequence). Losses at the gene ends were 5 bases for V and 8 bases for J; bases not matched to a gene: 6. CDR3 loop: CASSLGTGRGYTF. The DNA for the CDR3 is TGTGCCAGCAGTCTTGGGACAGGGAGGGGCTACACCTTC.

This chain uses TRBV7-2 with TRBJ2-7; 7 bases fit TRBD1. Germline V gives CDR1 SGHTA, CDR2 FQGNSA. The CDR3 covers 14 residues. With V trimmed by 5 bases and J by 3 bases, 7 bases remained unmatched. The chain's CDR3 is CASSPRQGNYEQYF. For the CDR3, the DNA is TGTGCCAGCAGCCCTAGACAGGGCAACTACGAGCAGTACTTC.

This rearrangement joins TRBV4-3 to TRBJ2-3, with TRBD2 matching over 14 bases. Trimming at V came to 1 base and at J to 5 bases, leaving 8 bases not matched to a gene. The CDR3 is 18 amino acids. From germline, CDR1 is LGHNA and CDR2 YSLEER. DNA for the CDR3: TGCGCCAGCAGCCAAGGGCCGGGACTAGCGGGAGTGGGAGATACGCAGTATTTT. Translation: CASSQGPGLAGVGDTQYF.

J is TRBJ1-4 and V is TRBV5-1; the match to TRBD1 covers 8 bases. Trimming cost V 0 bases and J 8 bases; bases outside gene matches: 9. This CDR3 has 16 residues. Germline V CDR1 and CDR2: SGHRS, YFSETQ. This CDR3 reads CASSLGTGGDREKLFF. CDR3 DNA: TGCGCCAGCAGCTTGGGAACAGGGGGAGACAGGGAAAAACTGTTTTTT.

This chain links TRBV7-2 with TRBJ1-3, with 8 positions matching TRBD1. The germline CDR1 and CDR2 sequences are SGHTA and FQGNSA. The V and J ends lost 5 bases and 1 base, in that order; junction bases with no gene match: 1. The CDR3 is made up of 14 amino acids. The CDR3 DNA reads TGTGCCAGCAGCCGGACAGGGTCTGGAAACACCATATATTTT. Its translation is CASSRTGSGNTIYF.